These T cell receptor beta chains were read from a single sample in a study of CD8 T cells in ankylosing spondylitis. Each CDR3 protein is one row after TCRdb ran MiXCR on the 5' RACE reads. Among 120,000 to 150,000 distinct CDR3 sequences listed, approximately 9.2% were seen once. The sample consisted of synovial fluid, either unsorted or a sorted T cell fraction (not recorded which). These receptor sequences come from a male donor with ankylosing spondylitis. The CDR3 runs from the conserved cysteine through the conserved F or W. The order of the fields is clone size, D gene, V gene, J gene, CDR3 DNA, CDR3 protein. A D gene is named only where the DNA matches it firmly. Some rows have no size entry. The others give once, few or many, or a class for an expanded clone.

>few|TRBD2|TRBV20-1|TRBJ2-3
TGCAGTGCTAGGGAACTAGCGTTCAGCACAGATACGCAGTATTTT
CSARELAFSTDTQYF
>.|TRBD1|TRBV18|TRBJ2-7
TGTGCCAGCTCACCGGTGGGACAGGGGGCCGAGCAGTACTTC
CASSPVGQGAEQYF
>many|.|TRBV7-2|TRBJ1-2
TGTGCCAGCAGCCCCCTCGGTAGGGGCTACACCTTC
CASSPLGRGYTF
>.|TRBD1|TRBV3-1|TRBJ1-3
TGTGCCAGCACCTACGGGACAGGGGCAAACACCATATATTTT
CASTYGTGANTIYF
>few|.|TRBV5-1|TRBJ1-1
TGCGCCAGCAGCTTGCCCAACGCGGGGACTGAAGCTTTCTTT
CASSLPNAGTEAFF
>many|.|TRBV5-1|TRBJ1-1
TGCGCCAGCAGCGTCGGCCCCTCTGGACCTGAAGCTTTCTTT
CASSVGPSGPEAFF
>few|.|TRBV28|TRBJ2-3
TGTGCCCTTGGGGGAGCAGATACGCAGTATTTT
CALGGADTQYF
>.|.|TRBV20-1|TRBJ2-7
TGCAGTGCTAGAGGAAGGAAGACCCACGAGCAGTACTTC
CSARGRKTHEQYF
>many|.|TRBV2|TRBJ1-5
TGTGCCAGCAGTGATGGGGAAGGCAGGCAGCCCCAGCATTTT
CASSDGEGRQPQHF
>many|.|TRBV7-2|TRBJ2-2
TGTGCCAGCAGCTACCGTCAAGGGTACACCGGGGAGCTGTTTTTT
CASSYRQGYTGELFF
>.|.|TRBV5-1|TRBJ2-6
TGCGCCAGCAGCTTACAGGTTCCCGGGGCCAACGTCCTGACTTTC
CASSLQVPGANVLTF
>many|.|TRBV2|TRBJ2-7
TGTGCCAGCAGCGCGGACAGCTACTACGAGCAGTACTTC
CASSADSYYEQYF
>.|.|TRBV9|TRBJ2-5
TGTGCCAGCAGCGGCCCGAGTAAGGGGACCCAGTACTTC
CASSGPSKGTQYF
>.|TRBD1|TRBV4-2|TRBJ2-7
TGTGCCAGCAGCCCCCGGGACAGTGTTACTTTTTTCTACGAGCAGTACTTC
CASSPRDSVTFFYEQYF
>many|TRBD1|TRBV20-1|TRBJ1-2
TGCAGTGCCCACCATCAGGGGGCTGGCGGCTACACCTTC
CSAHHQGAGGYTF
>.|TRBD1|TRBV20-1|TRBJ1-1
TGCAGTGCTACAGATGACAGGGGGGAGAACACTGAAGCTTTCTTT
CSATDDRGENTEAFF
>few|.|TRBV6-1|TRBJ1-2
TGTGCCAGCAGTGACAGGGACGCGAGGGGCTACACCTTC
CASSDRDARGYTF
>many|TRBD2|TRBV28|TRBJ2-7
TGTGCCAGCAGTCCACCCCTCCGGGAGGTCCTCTACGAGCAGTACTTC
CASSPPLREVLYEQYF
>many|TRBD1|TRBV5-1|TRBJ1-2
TGCGCCAGCAGCTTGGTCGGGGCAAGGACAGGCTACGGCTACACCTTC
CASSLVGARTGYGYTF
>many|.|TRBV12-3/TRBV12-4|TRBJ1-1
TGTGCCAGCAGTCCAGGGGAGGCCACTGAAGCTTTCTTT
CASSPGEATEAFF
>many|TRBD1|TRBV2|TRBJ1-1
TGTGCCAGCAGGAGGTCCAGGGGGTATGGCACTGAAGCTTTCTTT
CASRRSRGYGTEAFF
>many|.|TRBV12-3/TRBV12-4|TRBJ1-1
TGTGCCAGCAGTTTTGCCGGGGATTTCACTGAAGCTTTCTTT
CASSFAGDFTEAFF
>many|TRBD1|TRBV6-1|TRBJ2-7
TGTGCCAGCAGTGAAGGGACAGGGGGAGTCTACGAGCAGTACTTC
CASSEGTGGVYEQYF
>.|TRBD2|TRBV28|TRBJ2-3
TGTGCCAGCAGTACCCGCCTTCTAGCGGGAGGGCAAGATACGCAGTATTTT
CASSTRLLAGGQDTQYF
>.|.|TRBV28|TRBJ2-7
TGTGCCAGCAGTTTACGCGCCACCCTATCCTACGAGCAGTACTTC
CASSLRATLSYEQYF
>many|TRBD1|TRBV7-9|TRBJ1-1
TGTGCCAGCAGCTCGACAGGGGAGGGGACTGAAGCTTTCTTT
CASSSTGEGTEAFF
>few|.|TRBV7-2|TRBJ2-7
TGTGCCAGCAGCCCCGACCTGGACAGACCCGAGCAGTACTTC
CASSPDLDRPEQYF
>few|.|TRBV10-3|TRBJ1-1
TGTGCCATCACCCCAGTCTGGGGGGACACTGAAGCTTTCTTT
CAITPVWGDTEAFF
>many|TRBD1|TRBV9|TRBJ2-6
TGTGCCAGCAGCTCAAGGGGACAGGGGAAAATTGATGGGGCCAACGTCCTGACTTTC
CASSSRGQGKIDGANVLTF
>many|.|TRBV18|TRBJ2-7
TGTGCCAGCTCTACAAGCTCGGACTCCTACGAGCAGTACTTC
CASSTSSDSYEQYF
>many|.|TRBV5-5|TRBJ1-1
TGTGCCAGCAGCTTGAGGGGGGACACTGAAGCTTTCTTT
CASSLRGDTEAFF
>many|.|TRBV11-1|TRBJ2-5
TGTGCCAGCAGCTTAGGGGAAGAGACCCAGTACTTC
CASSLGEETQYF
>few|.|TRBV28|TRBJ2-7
TGTGCCAGCAGTTTTCGGGACGGAGCCTACGAGCAGTACTTC
CASSFRDGAYEQYF
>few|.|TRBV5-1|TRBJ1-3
TGCGCCAGCAGCTCTGGACGGGACTCTGGAAACACCATATATTTT
CASSSGRDSGNTIYF
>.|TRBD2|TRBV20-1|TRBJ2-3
TGCAGTGCTAGGCCTGGACTAGCGGGGAAGAGCACAGATACGCAGTATTTT
CSARPGLAGKSTDTQYF
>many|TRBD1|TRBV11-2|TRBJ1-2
TGTGCCAGCAGCTCGCAGGGGGCCGATGGCTACACCTTC
CASSSQGADGYTF
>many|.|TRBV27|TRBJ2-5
TGTGCCAACCGAGGGGGGACCCAGTACTTC
CANRGGTQYF